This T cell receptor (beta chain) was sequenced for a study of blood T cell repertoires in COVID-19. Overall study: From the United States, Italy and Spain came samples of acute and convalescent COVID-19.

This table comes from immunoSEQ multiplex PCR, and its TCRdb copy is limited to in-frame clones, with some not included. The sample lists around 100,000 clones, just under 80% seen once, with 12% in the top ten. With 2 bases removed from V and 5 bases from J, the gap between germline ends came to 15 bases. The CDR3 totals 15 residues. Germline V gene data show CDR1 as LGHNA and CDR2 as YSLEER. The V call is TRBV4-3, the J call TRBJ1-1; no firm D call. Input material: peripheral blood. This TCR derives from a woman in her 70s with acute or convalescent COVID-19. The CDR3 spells CASSQTHGVSTEAFF. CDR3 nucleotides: TGCGCCAGCAGCCAAACCCACGGGGTGAGTACTGAAGCTTTCTTT.